This T cell receptor beta chain was observed in a study of cytomegalovirus exposure and HLA in healthy donors. Study-wide context: An early data release held tens of millions of unique TCRs from HLA-typed donors.

Per the germline V gene, CDR1 is SGHTA and CDR2 is FQGNSA. J lost 3 bases, V lost 5 bases, and 10 bases had no gene match. The CDR3 contains 15 residues. Regarding this clone: Its antigen is currently unknown.

Regarding the study as a whole: The number of N-insertions in an Asian-associated ancestry cluster was reportedly below the 666-donor mean in a later analysis. CMV serostatus was the only immune exposure information that was available. There were some 150 TCR beta chains listed as cytomegalovirus-associated.

Primers: 60 Vbeta forward and 13 Jbeta reverse. The protocol was immunoSEQ multiplex PCR, while the TCRdb copy is restricted to in-frame clones and leaves out a portion. In the table there are under 200,000 clones, 55% to 80% of which are singletons. The TCR sequence derives from a woman aged 18-29 years in good health and CMV-seropositive. The sample consisted of PBMCs. The rearrangement joins TRBV7-2 to TRBJ2-7, with 7 bases identical to TRBD1. The DNA of the CDR3 is TGTGCCAGCAGCCTAAGGTCGGGACAGTTCTACGAGCAGTACTTC. Protein: CASSLRSGQFYEQYF.